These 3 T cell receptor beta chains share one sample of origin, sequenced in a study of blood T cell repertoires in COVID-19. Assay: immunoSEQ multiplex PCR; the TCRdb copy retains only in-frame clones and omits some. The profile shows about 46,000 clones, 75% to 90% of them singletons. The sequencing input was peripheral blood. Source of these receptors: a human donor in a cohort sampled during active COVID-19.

CDR3 loop: CASSTGLFSYEQYF. As DNA, the CDR3 is TGTGCCAGCAGCACCGGACTTTTCTCCTACGAGCAGTACTTC. This rearrangement joins TRBV9 to TRBJ2-7, with a possible D match to TRBD2 (5 bases). This CDR3 spans 14 amino acids. Germline-derived CDR1 and CDR2 are SGDLS and YYNGEE. Between the trimmed V and J ends, which lost 4 bases and 0 bases, there was a span of 11 bases.

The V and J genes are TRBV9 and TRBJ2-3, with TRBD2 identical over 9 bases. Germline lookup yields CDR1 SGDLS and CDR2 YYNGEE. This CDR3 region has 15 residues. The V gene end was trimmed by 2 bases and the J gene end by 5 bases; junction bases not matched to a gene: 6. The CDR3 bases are TGTGCCAGCAGCGTTAGCGGGAGAGGGAGAGATACGCAGTATTTT. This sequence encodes CASSVSGRGRDTQYF.

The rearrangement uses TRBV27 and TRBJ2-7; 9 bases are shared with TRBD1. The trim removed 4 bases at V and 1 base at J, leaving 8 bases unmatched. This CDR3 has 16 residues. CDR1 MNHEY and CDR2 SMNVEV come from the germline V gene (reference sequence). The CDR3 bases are TGTGCCAGCAGTTCTAACAGGGGGCGCCGTTCCTACGAGCAGTACTTC. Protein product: CASSSNRGRRSYEQYF.